The next 27 T cell receptor beta chains were all read from a single sample in a study of shared clonotypes between healthy human individuals. The naive CD8 subset, CD45RO-negative cells positively selected for CCR7, excluded terminally differentiated effector memory CD45RA+ cells. Some clones are missing from TCRdb's copy, which holds only in-frame ones; the method was immunoSEQ multiplex PCR. This table has about 550,000 clones, less than 97% appearing once. Material for sequencing was naive CD8+ T cells sorted from blood. The receptor set was obtained from a woman aged 25 to 39 in good health.

The V gene is TRBV4-1, the J gene TRBJ2-1; D call uncertain. The CDR3 extends over 12 amino acids. Germline V CDR1 and CDR2: MGHRA, YSYEKL. The germline V and J ends were trimmed by 3 bases and 7 bases, with 7 bases remaining between them. The CDR3, as DNA: TGCGCCAGCAGCCAGACGGCAAATGAGCAGTTCTTC. It encodes CASSQTANEQFF.

This clone was seen only a few times. This chain uses TRBV28 with TRBJ2-2; D may be TRBD1 (6 bases). There are 17 residues in the CDR3. Germline CDR1 is MDHEN and CDR2 is SYDVKM. The V gene lost 4 bases and the J gene lost 2 bases, with 17 bases spanning the gap. CDR3 bases: TGTGCCAGCAGTTCAGTCTTAGGACAGAGCAACACCGGGGAGCTGTTTTTT. This sequence encodes CASSSVLGQSNTGELFF.

This sequence joins TRBV9 and TRBJ2-3; D possibly uses TRBD1 or TRBD2 (5 bases each). CDR1 and CDR2 (germline): SGDLS, YYNGEE. Trimming took 3 bases from V and 6 from J, leaving 17 bases between them. This CDR3 comprises 15 residues. CDR3 sequence (DNA): TGTGCCAGCAGCGCCTGGGACCGCAACCCGGATACGCAGTATTTT. It translates to CASSAWDRNPDTQYF.

V gene TRBV11-3 combines with J gene TRBJ1-1; no reliable D call. The V and J ends lost 3 bases and 0 bases respectively, with 5 bases between them. The CDR3 is made up of 13 amino acids. Germline CDR1 SGHNT, CDR2 YENEEA. CDR3 sequence reads: CASSFMMNTEAFF. The CDR3 nucleotides read TGTGCCAGCAGCTTTATGATGAACACTGAAGCTTTCTTT.

The chain recombines TRBV5-1 with TRBJ2-7, with unresolved D. The V end lost 4 bases, the J end lost 6 bases, and 8 bases lay between the germline ends. Germline V gene data show CDR1 as SGHRS and CDR2 as YFSETQ. This CDR3 is 11 amino acids long. CDR3: CASSQNGEQYF. CDR3 nucleotides: TGCGCCAGCAGCCAAAACGGCGAGCAGTACTTC.

The chain is built from TRBV7-8 and TRBJ2-7; perhaps TRBD1 as D (6 bases). Per the germline V gene, CDR1 is SGHVS and CDR2 is FQNEAQ. The CDR3 loop spans 16 amino acids. Trimming stripped 4 bases from V and 0 bases from J, with 16 bases between. This chain's CDR3 is CASSSPLGRGSYEQYF. The CDR3, as DNA: TGTGCCAGCAGCTCCCCACTGGGCAGGGGCTCCTACGAGCAGTACTTC.

V is TRBV7-8 and J is TRBJ2-1; 7 nucleotides match TRBD2. The CDR3 extends over 18 amino acids. The germline CDR1 and CDR2 sequences are SGHVS and FQNEAQ. J gave up 5 bases and V 2 bases, and 15 bases lay outside the gene matches. This CDR3 reads CASSLRFIGAGENNEQFF. Here the CDR3 DNA reads TGTGCCAGCAGCTTACGCTTCATCGGGGCGGGAGAAAACAATGAGCAGTTCTTC.

J is TRBJ1-1 and V is TRBV28, with D hard to call. The CDR3 extends over 13 amino acids. Trimming removed 3 bases from V and 2 bases from J, with 7 bases in between. CDR1 and CDR2 (germline): MDHEN, SYDVKM. The CDR3 is CASSFGPNTEAFF. As DNA, the CDR3 is TGTGCCAGCAGTTTCGGTCCTAACACTGAAGCTTTCTTT.

The genes are TRBV5-6 and TRBJ2-1, with D unclear. This CDR3 has 16 residues. Per the germline V gene, CDR1 is SGHDT and CDR2 is YYEEEE. With 0 bases removed from V and 2 bases from J, the gap between germline ends came to 12 bases. CDR3 sequence (DNA): TGTGCCAGCAGCTTGGAAGGAGAGTCGGCCTACAATGAGCAGTTCTTC. Its protein is CASSLEGESAYNEQFF.

Here the CDR3 DNA reads TGTGCCAGCAGCTCCCTGACGGGACATAAGAACAATGAGCAGTTCTTC. This encodes CASSSLTGHKNNEQFF. V usage is TRBV13 and J usage is TRBJ2-1; tentative D call: TRBD1 (6 bases). Trimming removed 4 bases from V and 5 bases from J, with 18 bases in between. Germline loops: CDR1 PRHDT, CDR2 FYEKMQ (reference sequence). CDR3 size: 16 residues.

The gene calls are TRBV19 and TRBJ1-5; possibly TRBD1 for D (6 bases). The CDR3 sequence is 16 residues long. V dropped 2 bases and J dropped 1 base, with 12 bases sitting between them. Germline-derived CDR1 and CDR2 are LNHDA and SQIVND (reference sequence). The CDR3 bases are TGTGCCAGTAGTATAAGGGCAGGGGTAAGCAATCAGCCCCAGCATTTT. Residues: CASSIRAGVSNQPQHF.

The chain couples TRBV19 to TRBJ2-1; possible D gene TRBD1, 6 bases. V dropped 5 bases and J dropped 0 bases, with 11 bases sitting between them. Germline CDR1 and CDR2: LNHDA and SQIVND (reference sequence). The CDR3 is made up of 15 amino acids. CDR3: CASSSTGSSYNEQFF. The CDR3 DNA reads as TGTGCCAGTAGTTCCACAGGGAGCTCCTACAATGAGCAGTTCTTC.

The chain is built from TRBV19 and TRBJ2-2, with D unclear. In germline, CDR1 is LNHDA, CDR2 SQIVND (reference sequence). Trimming stripped 1 base from V and 6 bases from J, with 3 bases between. The CDR3 sequence is 12 residues long. The CDR3 sequence: CASSIGPGELFF. CDR3 sequence (DNA): TGTGCCAGTAGTATAGGACCCGGGGAGCTGTTTTTT.

The chain combines TRBV9 with TRBJ2-1, with TRBD2 matching 7 bases. There are 15 residues in the CDR3. Germline V gives CDR1 SGDLS, CDR2 YYNGEE. Trimming took 3 bases from V and 0 from J; bases not matched to a gene: 3. CDR3 loop: CASSGSGGSYNEQFF. In nucleotides, the CDR3 is TGTGCCAGCAGCGGATCGGGAGGCTCCTACAATGAGCAGTTCTTC.

This chain uses TRBV6-5 with TRBJ2-7; D gene uncertain. The CDR3 runs 12 residues. Between the trimmed V and J ends, which lost 5 bases and 0 bases, there was a span of 5 bases. Germline V gene data show CDR1 as MNHEY and CDR2 as SVGAGI. The CDR3 DNA reads as TGTGCCAGCAGTAGTACCTCCTACGAGCAGTACTTC. Translated, it gives CASSSTSYEQYF.

The V and J genes are TRBV10-2 and TRBJ2-7, with 8 bases fitting TRBD1. This CDR3 contains 15 residues. Germline lookup yields CDR1 WSHSY and CDR2 SAAADI. J lost 2 bases, V lost 6 bases, and 9 bases had no gene match. The CDR3 loop is CASSPVGTGAYEQYF. CDR3 in DNA: TGCGCCAGCAGCCCGGTAGGGACAGGAGCCTACGAGCAGTACTTC.

The chain joins TRBV6-5 to TRBJ1-2; D is unresolved. Between the trimmed V and J ends, which lost 2 bases and 1 base, there was a span of 8 bases. The germline gives CDR1 MNHEY, CDR2 SVGAGI. This CDR3 is built from 14 residues. The CDR3 sequence: CASSYDGINYGYTF. CDR3 sequence (DNA): TGTGCCAGCAGTTACGACGGAATTAACTATGGCTACACCTTC.

The rearrangement uses TRBV15 and TRBJ2-3; 13 bases map to TRBD2. Germline V lookup: CDR1 LNHNV, CDR2 YYDKDF (reference sequence). This CDR3 contains 19 residues. The J segment lost 5 bases and the V segment lost 5 bases, leaving 16 bases of the junction unmatched. In DNA form, the CDR3 reads TGTGCCACCAGCGCACCAGTTGGGATTACTAGCGGGAGGGTAGATACGCAGTATTTT. Translated, it gives CATSAPVGITSGRVDTQYF.

The V gene is TRBV28, the J gene TRBJ2-2, with D possibly TRBD1 on 5 matching bases. The V end was cut by 8 bases, the J end by 6 bases, with 16 bases between. Germline-derived CDR1 and CDR2 are MDHEN and SYDVKM. This CDR3 region has 14 residues. The CDR3 sequence: CASCSQGWSGELFF. The CDR3 DNA reads as TGTGCCAGCTGTTCGCAGGGATGGTCCGGGGAGCTGTTTTTT.

This rearrangement joins TRBV5-8 to TRBJ2-5; 8 bases line up with TRBD1. Germline lookup yields CDR1 SGHTS and CDR2 YDEGEE. Trimming removed 3 bases from V and 3 bases from J; junction bases left unmatched: 1. The CDR3 is 13 residues long. The CDR3 spells CASSWTGKETQYF. In nucleotides, the CDR3 is TGTGCCAGCAGCTGGACAGGGAAAGAGACCCAGTACTTC.

The chain is built from TRBV28 and TRBJ2-7; 8 bases are a match to TRBD2. Germline V gene lookup returns CDR1 MDHEN and CDR2 SYDVKM. J was trimmed by 6 bases and V by 4 bases; bases with no gene match: 8. The CDR3 consists of 14 residues. The CDR3 loop reads CASSWGGAGGEQYF. The CDR3, as DNA: TGTGCCAGCAGTTGGGGGGGTGCGGGAGGCGAGCAGTACTTC.

CDR3 residues: CASSGPGTGSYEQYF. In DNA, the CDR3 is TGCGCCAGCAGCGGGCCCGGGACAGGGTCCTACGAGCAGTACTTC. The V and J genes are TRBV5-1 and TRBJ2-5, with 9 bases that match TRBD1. Gene TRBJ2-7 matches the end of the DNA better, so the J call may be wrong. The length of the CDR3 is 15 residues. Germline loops: CDR1 SGHRS, CDR2 YFSETQ.

This clone was observed once. The CDR3 is CASSLGLGITDTQYF. The CDR3 DNA reads TGTGCCAGCAGCTTAGGTCTGGGAATCACAGATACGCAGTATTTT. The rearrangement uses TRBV7-9 and TRBJ2-3; D not resolved. Per germline, CDR1 SEHNR and CDR2 FQNEAQ (reference sequence). The CDR3 length is 15 residues. The V and J ends lost 1 base and 2 bases respectively, with 10 bases between them.

V usage is TRBV19 and J usage is TRBJ2-7, with D perhaps matching TRBD1 (5 bases). CDR1 is LNHDA and CDR2 is SQIVND in the germline V gene (reference sequence). This CDR3 has 15 residues. V gave up 3 bases and J gave up 0 bases, with 12 bases separating them. The CDR3 nucleotides are TGTGCCAGTAGTATGGAAACAGGCTACTCCTACGAGCAGTACTTC. It specifies CASSMETGYSYEQYF.

The chain uses TRBV6-5 and TRBJ1-2; the match to TRBD1 covers 11 bases. Germline CDR1 MNHEY, CDR2 SVGAGI. The CDR3 has 14 residues. V dropped 6 bases and J dropped 8; count of bases not matched to a gene: 8. The CDR3 coding sequence is TGTGCCAGCAGCTCGGGGACAGGGGGATGGGGCTACACCTTC. Translated, it gives CASSSGTGGWGYTF.

The chain combines TRBV28 with TRBJ2-1; D is uncertain. The CDR3 has 13 residues. V was cut by 3 bases and J by 8 bases, with 11 bases left in between. Germline V lookup: CDR1 MDHEN, CDR2 SYDVKM. CDR3 loop: CASSFGSVDEQFF. CDR3 DNA: TGTGCCAGCAGTTTTGGAAGCGTCGATGAGCAGTTCTTC.

The V gene is TRBV6-5, the J gene TRBJ1-1; 7 bases align to TRBD1. The CDR3 has 15 residues. Trimming took 4 bases from V and 3 from J; bases not matched to a gene: 8. In germline, CDR1 is MNHEY, CDR2 SVGAGI. CDR3 DNA: TGTGCCAGCAGTTCCACCACCGGGACAGACACTGAAGCTTTCTTT. Amino acids: CASSSTTGTDTEAFF.